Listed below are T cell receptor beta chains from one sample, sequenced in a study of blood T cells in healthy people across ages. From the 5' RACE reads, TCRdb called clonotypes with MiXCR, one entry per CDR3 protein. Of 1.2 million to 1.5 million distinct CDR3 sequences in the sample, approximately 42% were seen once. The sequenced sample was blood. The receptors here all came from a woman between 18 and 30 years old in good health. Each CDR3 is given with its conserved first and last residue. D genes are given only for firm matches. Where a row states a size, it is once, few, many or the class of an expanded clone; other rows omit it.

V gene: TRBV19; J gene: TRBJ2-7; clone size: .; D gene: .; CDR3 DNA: TGTGCCAGTAGGCAAGGGGTGACCTACGAGCAGTACTTC; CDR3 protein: CASRQGVTYEQYF
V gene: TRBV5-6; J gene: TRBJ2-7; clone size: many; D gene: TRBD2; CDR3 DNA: TGTGCCAGCAGCTTGGTTGCGGGGGGTACCTACGAGCAGTACTTC; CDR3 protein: CASSLVAGGTYEQYF
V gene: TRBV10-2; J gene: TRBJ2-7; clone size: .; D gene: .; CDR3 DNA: TGCGCCAGCGGGACTGGAACCTACGAGCAGTACTTC; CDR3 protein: CASGTGTYEQYF
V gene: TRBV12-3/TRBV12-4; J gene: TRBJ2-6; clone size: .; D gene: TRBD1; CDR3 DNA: TGTGCCAGCAGGCCGGGACAGGGGTCCTCTGGGGCCAACGTCCTGACTTTC; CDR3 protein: CASRPGQGSSGANVLTF
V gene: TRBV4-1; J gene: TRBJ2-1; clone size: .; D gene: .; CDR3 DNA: TGCGCCAGCAGCCACCTCACGGGGGCGTTGGGTGAGCAGTTCTTC; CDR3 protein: CASSHLTGALGEQFF
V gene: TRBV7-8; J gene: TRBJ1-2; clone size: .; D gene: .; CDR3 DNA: TGTGCCAGCAGCTTAGTCTCTTCGGGCGAGTATGGCTACACCTTC; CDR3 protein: CASSLVSSGEYGYTF
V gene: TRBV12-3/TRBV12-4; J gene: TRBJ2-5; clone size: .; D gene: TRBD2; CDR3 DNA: TGTGCCAGCAGTGCAGTCGGGGGGGCGTCCAATGAGCAGTACTTC; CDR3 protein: CASSAVGGASNEQYF
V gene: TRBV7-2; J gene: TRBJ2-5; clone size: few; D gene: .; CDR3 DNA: TGTGCCAGCAGCTTAGCGCGGACTTGGGAGACCCAGTACTTC; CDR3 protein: CASSLARTWETQYF
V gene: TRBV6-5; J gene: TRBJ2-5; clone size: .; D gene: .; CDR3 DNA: TGTGCCAGCAGTTCGTCCGCTCCCGCTTACCAAGAGACCCAGTACTTC; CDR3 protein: CASSSSAPAYQETQYF
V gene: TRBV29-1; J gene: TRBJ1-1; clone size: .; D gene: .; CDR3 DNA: TGCAGCGTTGACGAGGGCTTGGTCACTGAAGCTTTCTTT; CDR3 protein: CSVDEGLVTEAFF
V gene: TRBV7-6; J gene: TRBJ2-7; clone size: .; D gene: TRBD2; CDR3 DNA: TGTGCCAGCAGCCCAAAGGCGGGGACTAGCGGTCCCTACGAGCAGTACTTC; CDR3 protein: CASSPKAGTSGPYEQYF
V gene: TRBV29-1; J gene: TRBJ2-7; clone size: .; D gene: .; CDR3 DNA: TGCAGCGTTCTCCCCAACGCCGCCTACGAGCAGTACTTC; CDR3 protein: CSVLPNAAYEQYF
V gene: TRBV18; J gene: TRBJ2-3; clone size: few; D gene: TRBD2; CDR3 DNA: TGTGCCAGCGACACGCAGACTAGCGGCAATACGCAGTATTTT; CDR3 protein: CASDTQTSGNTQYF
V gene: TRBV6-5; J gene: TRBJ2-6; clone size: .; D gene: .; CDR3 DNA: TGTGCCAGCAGTTATCCAACTACAGGGTTAGGGGCCAACGTCCTGACTTTC; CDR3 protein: CASSYPTTGLGANVLTF
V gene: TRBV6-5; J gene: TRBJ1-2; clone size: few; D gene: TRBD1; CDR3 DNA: TGTGCCAGCAGTTTCCGCCGATCGGGACAGGCCACTAACTATGGCTACACCTTC; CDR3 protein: CASSFRRSGQATNYGYTF
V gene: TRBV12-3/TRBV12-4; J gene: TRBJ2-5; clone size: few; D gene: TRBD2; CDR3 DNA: TGTGCCAGCAGTTCATGGACTAGCGGGTTACAAGAGACCCAGTACTTC; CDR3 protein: CASSSWTSGLQETQYF
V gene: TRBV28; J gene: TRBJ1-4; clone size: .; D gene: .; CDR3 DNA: TGTGCCAGCAGTTCCCCGACAGTGGATGAAAAACTGTTTTTT; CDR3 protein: CASSSPTVDEKLFF
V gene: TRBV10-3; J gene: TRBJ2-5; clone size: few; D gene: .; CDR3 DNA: TGTGCCATCAGTGACCAGGAGCAAGAGACCCAGTACTTC; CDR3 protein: CAISDQEQETQYF
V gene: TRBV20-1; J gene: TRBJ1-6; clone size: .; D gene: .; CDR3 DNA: TGCAGTGCTATCCTCCCGGGACAAAATTCACCCCTCCACTTT; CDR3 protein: CSAILPGQNSPLHF
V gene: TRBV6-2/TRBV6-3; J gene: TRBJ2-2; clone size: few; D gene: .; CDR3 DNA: TGTGCCAGCACTCCCCGAGTCACCGGGGAGCTGTTTTTT; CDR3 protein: CASTPRVTGELFF
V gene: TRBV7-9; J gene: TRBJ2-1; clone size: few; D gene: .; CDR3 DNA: TGTGCCAGCAGCTTCCTAGGGGCAGATGAGCAGTTCTTC; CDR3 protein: CASSFLGADEQFF